This passage covers 19 T cell receptor beta chains from one sample sequenced in a study of OX40 agonist ivuxolimab in advanced cancers. Data came from immunoSEQ multiplex PCR; TCRdb stores just in-frame clones and leaves some out. The table lists approximately 75,000 clones, under 95% of them singletons, with 0.3% to 0.4% in the top ten. The sequences come from CD4+ or CD8+ T cells sorted from blood, collected in a trial of the OX40 agonist ivuxolimab. The receptor source for this set is an adult with an advanced solid tumor such as melanoma, head and neck, liver or kidney cancer.

This sequence joins TRBV6-1 and TRBJ1-2; D perhaps matches TRBD1 (5 bases). This CDR3 spans 13 amino acids. Trimming stripped 1 base from V and 5 bases from J, with 8 bases between. Per germline, CDR1 MNHNS and CDR2 SASEGT. The CDR3: CASSEGAGYGYTF. DNA of the CDR3: TGTGCCAGCAGTGAAGGGGCAGGGTATGGCTACACCTTC.

The chain employs TRBV30 and TRBJ2-7; D call uncertain. Germline V lookup: CDR1 GTSNPN, CDR2 SVGIG (reference sequence). This CDR3 has 13 residues. The V and J ends lost 2 bases and 0 bases respectively, with 8 bases between them. For the CDR3, the DNA is TGTGCCTGGAGTCCCCAACTCTCCTACGAGCAGTACTTC. Translation: CAWSPQLSYEQYF.

The chain combines TRBV2 with TRBJ1-2, with TRBD1 identical over 9 bases. This CDR3 contains 13 residues. The germline CDR1 and CDR2 sequences are SNHLY and FYNNEI. V was clipped by 6 bases and J by 6 bases; unmatched bases: 5. The CDR3 sequence is CASRGQGSDGYTF. In DNA, the CDR3 is TGTGCCAGCAGAGGACAGGGGTCGGATGGCTACACCTTC.

This chain uses TRBV5-1 with TRBJ2-7; TRBD1 matches at 7 bases. Germline loops: CDR1 SGHRS, CDR2 YFSETQ. Germline trimming cut 0 bases from V and 2 bases from J; bases unmatched to any gene: 5. This CDR3 region has 15 residues. CDR3 coding DNA: TGCGCCAGCAGCTTGGCCTGGACAGGACCCTACGAGCAGTACTTC. Translation: CASSLAWTGPYEQYF.

In DNA form, the CDR3 reads TGTGCCACATTAGGGGGAGAGAGCTCCTACGAGCAGTACTTC. This codes for CATLGGESSYEQYF. The chain has TRBV10-3 and TRBJ2-7, with D maybe TRBD1 (6 bases). Germline values: CDR1 ENHRY, CDR2 SYGVKD. This CDR3 comprises 14 residues. The V end was cut by 10 bases, the J end by 0 bases, with 16 bases between.

J is TRBJ2-2 and V is TRBV19, with D perhaps TRBD2 (5 bases). Trimming removed 3 bases at V and 4 bases at J, with 6 bases between. This CDR3 region has 13 residues. Per germline, CDR1 LNHDA and CDR2 SQIVND (reference sequence). The CDR3 is CASSIGVTGELFF. Here the CDR3 DNA reads TGTGCCAGTAGTATCGGGGTCACCGGGGAGCTGTTTTTT.

The V gene is TRBV19, the J gene TRBJ1-1; D is unclear. Trimming pared 1 base from V and 5 bases from J, leaving 11 bases between. Germline CDR1 reads LNHDA; CDR2 reads SQIVND (reference sequence). This CDR3 has 14 amino acids. The CDR3 protein is CASSIVSIETEAFF. The CDR3 DNA follows: TGTGCCAGTAGTATAGTCTCGATCGAGACTGAAGCTTTCTTT. The variable domain in full, with the rest retrieved from reference TRBV19 and TRBJ1-1, is DGGITQSPKYLFRKEGQNVTLSCEQNLNHDAMYWYRQDPGQGLRLIYYSQIVNDFQKGDIAEGYSVSREKKESFPLTVTSAQKNPTAFYLCASSIVSIETEAFFGQGTRLTVV.

This clone has only one observation. CDR3 protein: CASRSGGSSYEQYF. The CDR3 DNA reads TGCGCCAGCCGGAGCGGTGGAAGCTCCTACGAGCAGTACTTC. The chain carries TRBV5-1 and TRBJ2-7; tentative D call: TRBD2 (5 bases). V was clipped by 7 bases and J by 0 bases, with 14 bases between them. Germline V CDR1 and CDR2: SGHRS, YFSETQ. The CDR3 is made up of 14 amino acids.

This chain links TRBV18 with TRBJ1-2; 12 bases are a match to TRBD1. The V segment lost 0 bases and the J segment 8 bases; nucleotides outside the gene matches: 7. This CDR3 comprises 16 residues. CDR1 and CDR2 (germline): KGHSH, LQKENI. CDR3 region: CASSPPPGQGALGYTF. CDR3 DNA: TGTGCCAGCTCACCACCTCCGGGACAGGGGGCTTTGGGCTACACCTTC.

The rearrangement joins TRBV5-1 to TRBJ2-7, with 10 bases identical to TRBD1. Germline-derived CDR1 and CDR2 are SGHRS and YFSETQ. The CDR3 is 16 amino acids. With 4 bases clipped from V and 5 bases from J, the junction kept 12 bases outside the gene matches. CDR3 DNA: TGCGCCAGCAGCCCCTCGGGGACAGGGGCCGTCGACGAGCAGTACTTC. Residues: CASSPSGTGAVDEQYF.

V is TRBV9 and J is TRBJ2-2; TRBD1 agrees at 7 bases. CDR1 SGDLS and CDR2 YYNGEE come from the germline V gene. The ends lost 4 bases at V and 2 bases at J; junction bases unmatched: 5. The CDR3 runs to 15 residues. The CDR3, as DNA: TGTGCCAGCAGCTCGGACAGGTTAAACACCGGGGAGCTGTTTTTT. This encodes CASSSDRLNTGELFF.

This chain uses TRBV7-9 with TRBJ1-2, with 8 positions matching TRBD1. Trimming took 5 bases from V and 1 from J; bases not matched to a gene: 6. The CDR3 runs to 15 residues. Germline CDR1 SEHNR, CDR2 FQNEAQ (reference sequence). The DNA for the CDR3 is TGTGCCAGCAGCGTCGACAGGGGCCATAACTATGGCTACACCTTC. It yields the protein CASSVDRGHNYGYTF.

This chain connects TRBV5-1 to TRBJ2-7; 8 nucleotides align to TRBD2. Germline lookup yields CDR1 SGHRS and CDR2 YFSETQ. V was pared by 4 bases and J by 7 bases, with 16 bases of the junction left unmatched. The CDR3 runs to 16 residues. DNA for the CDR3: TGCGCCAGCAGCCTCTCACCAGGACTAGCCGCCAGGGAGCAGTACTTC. Translated: CASSLSPGLAAREQYF.

V usage is TRBV7-6 and J usage is TRBJ2-1; D ambiguous. V was shortened by 5 bases and J by 0 bases, with 14 bases between the two germline ends. Germline CDR1 is SGHVS and CDR2 is FNYEAQ. The CDR3 extends over 16 amino acids. The CDR3: CASSLGLQSSYNEQFF. The CDR3 bases are TGTGCCAGCAGCCTAGGGTTACAAAGCTCCTACAATGAGCAGTTCTTC. The whole variable domain, filled in from reference TRBV7-6 and TRBJ2-1, reads GAGVSQSPRYKVTKRGQDVALRCDPISGHVSLYWYRQALGQGPEFLTYFNYEAQQDKSGLPNDRFSAERPEGSISTLTIQRTEQRDSAMYRCASSLGLQSSYNEQFFGPGTRLTVL.

This chain joins TRBV27 and TRBJ2-5, with 12 bases lining up with TRBD2. In germline, CDR1 is MNHEY, CDR2 SMNVEV (reference sequence). This CDR3 comprises 18 residues. V gave up 0 bases and J gave up 3 bases; unmatched junction bases: 8. The chain's CDR3 is CASSLSTLAGGVKETQYF. CDR3 nucleotides: TGTGCCAGCAGTTTATCAACGCTAGCGGGAGGGGTTAAAGAGACCCAGTACTTC.

This clone was recorded a few times. This rearrangement joins TRBV30 to TRBJ2-3, with TRBD2 matching 8 bases. The CDR3 length is 13 residues. V shed 4 bases, J shed 4 bases, and the junction held 4 bases outside the gene matches. Germline V CDR1 and CDR2: GTSNPN, SVGIG (reference sequence). The DNA for the CDR3 is TGTGCCTGGAACCGGGGGGGCCCAGATACGCAGTATTTT. This sequence encodes CAWNRGGPDTQYF.

The chain is built from TRBV9 and TRBJ2-6; no firm D call. Germline V gene data show CDR1 as SGDLS and CDR2 as YYNGEE. The V and J ends lost 0 bases and 0 bases respectively, with 10 bases between them. The CDR3 runs 17 residues. The CDR3 DNA reads as TGTGCCAGCAGCGTAGGAGGAATGAGCTCTGGGGCCAACGTCCTGACTTTC. Translated: CASSVGGMSSGANVLTF.

The chain has TRBV10-2 and TRBJ2-1; D may be TRBD2 (5 bases). Germline V gene data show CDR1 as WSHSY and CDR2 as SAAADI. V dropped 8 bases and J dropped 0 bases, with 11 bases sitting between them. This CDR3 contains 14 residues. CDR3 bases: TGCGCCAGCGGCGGGTCAAGCTCCTACAATGAGCAGTTCTTC. As protein: CASGGSSSYNEQFF.

Here the CDR3 DNA reads TGTGCCAGCGGACAGGAGAACACCGGGGAGCTGTTTTTT. Protein product: CASGQENTGELFF. The chain combines TRBV2 with TRBJ2-2; 7 bases are a match to TRBD1. Germline CDR1 is SNHLY and CDR2 is FYNNEI. The length of the CDR3 is 13 residues. V trimming: 8 bases; J trimming: 1 base; junction bases outside the gene matches: 1.